This T cell receptor (beta chain) originates from a study of monozygotic twins with inflammatory bowel disease. Overall study findings and caveats: Other individuals had fewer clonotypes in common with IBD patients than with healthy twins, especially with disease activity.

TCRdb reprocessed the 5' RACE reads and reports one entry per CDR3 protein, with no DNA. Here the sample table reports some 130,000 distinct CDR3 sequences. On this clonotype itself: The antigen is unknown.

The specimen sequenced was blood. The receptor comes from a human donor with ulcerative colitis or Crohn's disease, or a healthy co-twin of an affected twin (not recorded which).

CDR3 region: CASSRSRTQYF. V is TRBV25-1 and J is TRBJ2-5. CDR3 length: 11 residues. Germline CDR1 is MGHDK and CDR2 is SYGVNS.